This T cell receptor (beta chain) was identified in a study of circulating tumor DNA in untreated peripheral T-cell lymphoma. The study's findings and limits: Baseline tissues yielded 86% and baseline serum 65% to 75% tumor-specific clonotype detection.

This tumor tissue came from a pretreatment baseline collection. This table comes from immunoSEQ multiplex PCR, and its TCRdb copy is limited to in-frame clones, with some not included. Seen here are about 1,300 clones, 50% to 75% observed once, and the top ten hold 66%. Germline V gene sequence: CDR1 SQVTM, CDR2 ANQGSEA. The V gene lost 5 bases and the J gene lost 6 bases, with 13 bases spanning the gap. This CDR3 region has 12 residues. Comment on this clone: No antigen is known for it.

The specimen was tumor tissue. The V and J genes are TRBV29-1 and TRBJ1-2; D is ambiguous. This clonotype was sampled from a human donor with peripheral T-cell lymphoma. The CDR3 region has the DNA TGCAGCGTTCCAGGACCATCCGATGGCTACACCTTC. The encoded protein is CSVPGPSDGYTF.